A selection of T cell receptor beta chains follows, all from one sample in a study of CD8 T cells in Susac syndrome. TCRdb used MiXCR to reprocess the immunoSEQ multiplex PCR reads, holding one entry per CDR3 protein. The sample shows about 190,000 distinct CDR3 sequences, around 93% of them seen only once. Source material: CD8+ T cells from PBMCs. These receptors came from a human donor with Susac syndrome. Each CDR3 is given with its conserved first and last residue. The D gene is left open where the match is weak. Clone size appears in some rows only: once, few, many, or a class for an expanded clone.

.	TRBD2	TRBJ2-2	TRBV2	CASSKGLAGVAGELFF	TGTGCCAGCAGTAAGGGACTAGCGGGAGTGGCCGGGGAGCTGTTTTTT
once	.	TRBJ1-5	TRBV20-1	CSARGRVVQPQHF	TGCAGTGCTAGGGGGAGGGTAGTGCAGCCCCAGCATTTT
.	.	TRBJ2-5	TRBV15	CATSRDIDLPETQYF	TGTGCCACCAGCAGAGATATAGACCTTCCAGAGACCCAGTACTTC
.	.	TRBJ2-3	TRBV11-1	CASIGSPTDTQYF	TGTGCCAGCATCGGCAGCCCCACAGATACGCAGTATTTT
.	TRBD1	TRBJ1-5	TRBV20-1	CSATTGSSNQPQHF	TGCAGTGCCACGACAGGGAGTAGCAATCAGCCCCAGCATTTT
.	TRBD2	TRBJ2-1	TRBV2	CASSPLSGVALVNEQFF	TGTGCCAGCAGTCCTCTTAGCGGGGTAGCTTTAGTGAATGAGCAGTTCTTC
.	.	TRBJ1-2	TRBV9	CASSAHSGVYYTF	TGTGCCAGCAGCGCCCACTCAGGGGTTTATTACACCTTC
.	.	TRBJ1-3	TRBV5-1	CASSPEYSGNTIYF	TGCGCCAGCAGTCCAGAGTACTCTGGAAACACCATATATTTT
.	.	TRBJ1-5	TRBV23-1	CASSQSIVPTGGNQPQHF	TGCGCCAGCAGTCAATCGATAGTCCCCACGGGGGGAAATCAGCCCCAGCATTTT
.	.	TRBJ2-1	TRBV2	CASSELSLGNEQFF	TGTGCCAGCAGTGAACTTAGCTTAGGCAATGAGCAGTTCTTC
.	.	TRBJ2-1	TRBV7-8	CASRTIPGISANEQFF	TGTGCCAGCAGAACAATCCCAGGTATTAGTGCGAATGAGCAGTTCTTC
.	.	TRBJ2-5	TRBV3-1	CARKTQYQETQYF	TGTGCCAGAAAAACACAGTACCAAGAGACCCAGTACTTC
once	TRBD2	TRBJ2-3	TRBV6-5	CASSTQTGGGANTQYF	TGTGCCAGCAGTACTCAGACGGGCGGGGGGGCAAATACGCAGTATTTT
.	TRBD2	TRBJ2-5	TRBV7-2	CASSPGTSMKTQYF	TGTGCCAGCAGCCCCGGGACTAGCATGAAGACCCAGTACTTC
.	.	TRBJ2-1	TRBV5-6	CASSPPKVNEQFF	TGTGCCAGCAGCCCCCCAAAGGTGAATGAGCAGTTCTTC
.	.	TRBJ1-1	TRBV20-1	CSARSGNTEAFF	TGCAGTGCTAGATCCGGGAACACTGAAGCTTTCTTT
.	.	TRBJ2-3	TRBV30	CAWSVSAGTDTQYF	TGTGCCTGGAGTGTCAGTGCGGGCACAGATACGCAGTATTTT